Listed below are T cell receptor beta chains from one sample, sequenced in a study of cytomegalovirus exposure and HLA in healthy donors. The method was immunoSEQ multiplex PCR; TCRdb's version includes in-frame clones alone and lacks a portion of them. The sample shows around 110,000 clones, 75% of them seen only once. Sequenced material: PBMCs. These TCRs come from a male donor in good health and CMV-seropositive. The CDR3 runs from the conserved cysteine through the conserved F or W. D genes are given only for firm matches. The size of a clone is reported for some rows only, either as once, few or many, or as a class for expanded clones.

J: TRBJ1-5; V: TRBV2; D: TRBD1; length: 15; size: -; DNA: TGTGCCAGCAGTGGAGACAGGGGGAGCAATCAGCCCCAGAATTTT; CDR3: CASSGDRGSNQPQNF
J: TRBJ2-7; V: TRBV4-3; D: -; length: 16; size: -; DNA: TGCGCCAGCAGCCCCTATCCTAGCGCTATGGCCTCCGAGCAGTACTTC; CDR3: CASSPYPSAMASEQYF
J: TRBJ1-3; V: TRBV7-9; D: -; length: 16; size: -; DNA: TGTGCCAGCAGCGCATACAGGGATCACTCTGGAAACACCATATATTTT; CDR3: CASSAYRDHSGNTIYF
J: TRBJ2-7; V: TRBV7-6; D: TRBD1; length: 14; size: -; DNA: TGTGCCAGCAGCTTTGGGACAGGGCTTAACGAGCAGTACTTC; CDR3: CASSFGTGLNEQYF
J: TRBJ2-1; V: TRBV10-3; D: TRBD2; length: 15; size: -; DNA: TGTGCCATCAGTGAGTCAGGACTAGCGGGAGGTGAGCAGTTCTTC; CDR3: CAISESGLAGGEQFF
J: TRBJ2-7; V: TRBV7-8; D: TRBD1; length: 15; size: -; DNA: TGTGCCAGCAGCACCCGAGCTACAGGGGTTTACGAGCAGTACTTC; CDR3: CASSTRATGVYEQYF
J: TRBJ2-7; V: TRBV11-3; D: -; length: 14; size: -; DNA: TGTGCCAGCAGCGCAGGCAACCTCCCCTACGAGCAGTACTTC; CDR3: CASSAGNLPYEQYF
J: TRBJ1-3; V: TRBV5-1; D: -; length: 16; size: -; DNA: TGCGCCAGCAGCCCGGCTTGGGCCACCTCTGGAAACACCATATATTTT; CDR3: CASSPAWATSGNTIYF
J: TRBJ2-7; V: TRBV20-1; D: -; length: 11; size: -; DNA: TGCAGTGCTAGACATAGCTACGAGCAGTACTTC; CDR3: CSARHSYEQYF
J: TRBJ1-5; V: TRBV5-1; D: -; length: 19; size: -; DNA: TGCGCCAGCAGGGTCAGGGCCGATAGTCCCCAGGCCTCTAATCAGCCCCAGCATTTT; CDR3: CASRVRADSPQASNQPQHF
J: TRBJ1-1; V: TRBV27; D: TRBD1; length: 15; size: once; DNA: TGTGCCAGCAGTCCTGAGGGACAGGGTCGATCTGAAGCTTTCTTT; CDR3: CASSPEGQGRSEAFF
J: TRBJ2-7; V: TRBV27; D: TRBD2; length: 14; size: -; DNA: TGTGCCAGCAGTCCCCGGACTAGCGGGACCGAGCAGTACTTC; CDR3: CASSPRTSGTEQYF
J: TRBJ1-2; V: TRBV27; D: -; length: 14; size: -; DNA: TGTGCCAGCAGTTTCTTTACCAGGGGCTATGGCTACACCTTC; CDR3: CASSFFTRGYGYTF
J: TRBJ2-7; V: TRBV19; D: -; length: 14; size: -; DNA: TGTGCCAGTAGTATAGATTGGACAACTGGCGAGCAGTACTTC; CDR3: CASSIDWTTGEQYF